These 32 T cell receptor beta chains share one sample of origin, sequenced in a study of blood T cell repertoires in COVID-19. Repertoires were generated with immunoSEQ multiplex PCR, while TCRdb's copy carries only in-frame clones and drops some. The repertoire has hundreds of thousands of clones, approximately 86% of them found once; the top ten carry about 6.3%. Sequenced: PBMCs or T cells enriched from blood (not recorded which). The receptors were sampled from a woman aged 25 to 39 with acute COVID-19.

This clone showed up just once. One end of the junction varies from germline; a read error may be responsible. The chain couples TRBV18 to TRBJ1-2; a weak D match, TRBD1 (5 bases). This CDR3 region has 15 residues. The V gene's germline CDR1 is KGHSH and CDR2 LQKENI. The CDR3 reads CVSSPPIGGTRGYTF. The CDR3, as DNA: TGTGTCAGCTCACCACCGATCGGAGGGACGCGGGGCTACACCTTC. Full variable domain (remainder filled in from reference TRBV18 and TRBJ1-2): NAGVMQNPRHLVRRRGQEARLRCSPMKGHSHVYWYRQLPEEGLKFMVYLQKENIIDESGMPKERFSAEFPKEGPSILRIQQVVRGDSAAYFCVSSPPIGGTRGYTFGSGTRLTVV.

The CDR3 here is CASSLHHRGHNSPLHF. CDR3 DNA sequence: TGTGCCAGCAGCCTACATCACAGGGGACATAATTCACCCCTCCACTTT. The V call is TRBV11-3, the J call TRBJ1-6; 7 bases line up with TRBD1. CDR1 is SGHNT, CDR2 YENEEA, per germline. The CDR3 covers 16 residues. V lost 5 bases, J lost 5 bases, and 9 bases stayed unmatched.

The CDR3 nucleotides are TGTGCCAGTAGTATGATAAGCCGTAGCAATCAGCCCCAGCATTTT. This codes for CASSMISRSNQPQHF. The chain couples TRBV19 to TRBJ1-5; no clear D. CDR1 is LNHDA, CDR2 SQIVND, per germline (reference sequence). V was cut by 3 bases and J by 0 bases, with 9 bases left in between. This CDR3 is built from 15 residues. The full variable domain, its missing parts supplied by reference TRBV19 and TRBJ1-5, is DGGITQSPKYLFRKEGQNVTLSCEQNLNHDAMYWYRQDPGQGLRLIYYSQIVNDFQKGDIAEGYSVSREKKESFPLTVTSAQKNPTAFYLCASSMISRSNQPQHFGDGTRLSIL.

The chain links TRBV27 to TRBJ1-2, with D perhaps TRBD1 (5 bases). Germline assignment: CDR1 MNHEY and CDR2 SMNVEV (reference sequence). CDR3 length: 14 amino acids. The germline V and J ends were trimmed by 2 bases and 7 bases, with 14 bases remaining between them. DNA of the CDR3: TGTGCCAGCAGTTTAGTCCAGGGTTTAAGTGGCTACACCTTC. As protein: CASSLVQGLSGYTF.

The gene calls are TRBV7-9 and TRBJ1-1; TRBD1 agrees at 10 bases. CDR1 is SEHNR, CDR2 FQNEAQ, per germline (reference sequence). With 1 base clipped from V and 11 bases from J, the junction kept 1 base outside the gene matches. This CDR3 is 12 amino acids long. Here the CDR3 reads CASSLVGQGAFF. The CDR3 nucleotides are TGTGCCAGCAGCTTAGTGGGACAGGGGGCTTTCTTT.

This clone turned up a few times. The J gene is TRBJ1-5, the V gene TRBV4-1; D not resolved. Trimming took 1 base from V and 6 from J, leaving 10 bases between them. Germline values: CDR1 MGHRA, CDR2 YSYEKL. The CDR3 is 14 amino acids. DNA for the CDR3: TGCGCCAGCAGCCAAGGAGATTTCGGTCAGCCCCAGCATTTT. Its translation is CASSQGDFGQPQHF.

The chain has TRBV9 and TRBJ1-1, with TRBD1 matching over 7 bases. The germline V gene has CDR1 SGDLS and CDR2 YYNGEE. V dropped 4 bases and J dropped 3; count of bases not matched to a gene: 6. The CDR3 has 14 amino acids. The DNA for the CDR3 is TGTGCCAGCAGCCCCCGGGACAGCTACACTGAAGCTTTCTTT. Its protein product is CASSPRDSYTEAFF.

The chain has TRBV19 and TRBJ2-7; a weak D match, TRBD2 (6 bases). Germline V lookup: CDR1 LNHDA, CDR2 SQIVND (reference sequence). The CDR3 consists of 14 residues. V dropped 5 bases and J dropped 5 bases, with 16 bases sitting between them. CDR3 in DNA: TGTGCCAGTAGTCCCCGGGCGGGACCCAACGAGCAGTACTTC. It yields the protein CASSPRAGPNEQYF.

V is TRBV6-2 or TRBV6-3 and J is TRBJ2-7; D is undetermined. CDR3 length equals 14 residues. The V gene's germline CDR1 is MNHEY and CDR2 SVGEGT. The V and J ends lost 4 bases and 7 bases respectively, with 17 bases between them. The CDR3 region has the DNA TGTGCCAGCAGTTTGAAGAGATTCGAGGTTGAGCAGTACTTC. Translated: CASSLKRFEVEQYF.

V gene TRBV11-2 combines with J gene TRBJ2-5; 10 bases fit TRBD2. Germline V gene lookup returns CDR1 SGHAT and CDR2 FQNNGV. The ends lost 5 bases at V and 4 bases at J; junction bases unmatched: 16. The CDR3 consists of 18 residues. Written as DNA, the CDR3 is TGTGCCAGCAGCCCCGGGGGCCTAGCGGGAGCGAGGGGAGAGACCCAGTACTTC. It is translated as CASSPGGLAGARGETQYF.

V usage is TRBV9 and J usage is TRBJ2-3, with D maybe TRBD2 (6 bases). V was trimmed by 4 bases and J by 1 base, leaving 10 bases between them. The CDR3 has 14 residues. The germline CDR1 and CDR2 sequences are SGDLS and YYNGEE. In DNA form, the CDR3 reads TGTGCCAGCAGCATGGGGGAGGGCACAGATACGCAGTATTTT. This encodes CASSMGEGTDTQYF.

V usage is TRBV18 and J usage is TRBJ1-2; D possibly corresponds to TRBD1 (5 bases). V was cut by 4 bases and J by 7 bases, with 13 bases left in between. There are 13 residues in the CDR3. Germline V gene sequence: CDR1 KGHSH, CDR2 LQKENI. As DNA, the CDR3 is TGTGCCAGCTCACAAGCAGGGTCGGGTGGCTACACCTTC. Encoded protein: CASSQAGSGGYTF.

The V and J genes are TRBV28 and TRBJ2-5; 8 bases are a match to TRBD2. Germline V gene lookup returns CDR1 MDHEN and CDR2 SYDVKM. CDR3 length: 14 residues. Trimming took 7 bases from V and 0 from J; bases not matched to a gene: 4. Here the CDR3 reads CASNPSGYQETQYF. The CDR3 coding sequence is TGTGCCAGCAATCCTAGCGGGTACCAAGAGACCCAGTACTTC.

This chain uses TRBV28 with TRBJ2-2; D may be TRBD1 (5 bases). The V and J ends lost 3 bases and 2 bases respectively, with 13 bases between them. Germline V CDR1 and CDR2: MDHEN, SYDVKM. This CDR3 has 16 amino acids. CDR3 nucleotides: TGTGCCAGCAGTTTTGACAGCAACCCCAACACCGGGGAGCTGTTTTTT. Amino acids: CASSFDSNPNTGELFF.

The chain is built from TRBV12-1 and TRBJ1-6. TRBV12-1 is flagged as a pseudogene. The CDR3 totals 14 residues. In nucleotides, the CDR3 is TGTGCCAGCAGCCGCAGGGGAGGGAACTCACCCCTCCACTTT. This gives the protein CASSRRGGNSPLHF.

CDR3 in amino acids: CASSLGTEEQFF. Here the CDR3 DNA reads TGCGCCAGCAGCCTGGGGACAGAGGAGCAGTTCTTC. The chain has TRBV5-1 and TRBJ2-1, with TRBD1 matching 7 bases. V lost 4 bases and J lost 10; bases outside the gene matches: 5. Germline V CDR1 and CDR2: SGHRS, YFSETQ. This CDR3 has 12 residues.

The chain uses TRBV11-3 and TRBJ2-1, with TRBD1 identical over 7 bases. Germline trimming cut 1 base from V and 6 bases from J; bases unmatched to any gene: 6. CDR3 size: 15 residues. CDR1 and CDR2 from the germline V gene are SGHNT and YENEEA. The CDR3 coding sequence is TGTGCCAGCAGCTTAGCCCAGACAGGGTCCAATGAGCAGTTCTTC. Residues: CASSLAQTGSNEQFF.

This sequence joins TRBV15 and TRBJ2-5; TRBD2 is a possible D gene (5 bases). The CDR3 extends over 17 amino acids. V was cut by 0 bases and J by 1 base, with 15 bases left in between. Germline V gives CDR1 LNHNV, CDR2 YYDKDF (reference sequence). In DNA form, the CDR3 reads TGTGCCACCAGCAGAGATCTTCTGGGGAGTATCCAAGAGACCCAGTACTTC. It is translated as CATSRDLLGSIQETQYF.

CDR3 protein: CASSIGGRNYEQYF. The CDR3, as DNA: TGTGCCAGTAGTATCGGAGGGCGGAACTACGAGCAGTACTTC. The chain carries TRBV19 and TRBJ2-7, with a tentative D call TRBD2 (6 bases). Germline V CDR1 and CDR2: LNHDA, SQIVND (reference sequence). Trimming cost V 3 bases and J 3 bases, with 12 bases left between them. This CDR3 has 14 residues.

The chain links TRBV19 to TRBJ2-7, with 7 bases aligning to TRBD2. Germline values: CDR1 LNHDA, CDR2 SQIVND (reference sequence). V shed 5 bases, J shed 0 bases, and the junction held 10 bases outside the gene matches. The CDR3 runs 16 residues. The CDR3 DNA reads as TGTGCCAGTAGTGAGGGTCTAGCGGCCCTCTCCTACGAGCAGTACTTC. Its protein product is CASSEGLAALSYEQYF. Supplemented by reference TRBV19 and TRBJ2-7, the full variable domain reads DGGITQSPKYLFRKEGQNVTLSCEQNLNHDAMYWYRQDPGQGLRLIYYSQIVNDFQKGDIAEGYSVSREKKESFPLTVTSAQKNPTAFYLCASSEGLAALSYEQYFGPGTRLTVT.

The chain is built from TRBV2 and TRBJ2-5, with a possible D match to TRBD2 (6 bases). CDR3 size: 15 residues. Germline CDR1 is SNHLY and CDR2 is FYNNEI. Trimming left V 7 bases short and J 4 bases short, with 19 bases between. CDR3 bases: TGTGCCAGCAATGGGGGGACGGACCCCAGAGAGACCCAGTACTTC. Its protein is CASNGGTDPRETQYF.

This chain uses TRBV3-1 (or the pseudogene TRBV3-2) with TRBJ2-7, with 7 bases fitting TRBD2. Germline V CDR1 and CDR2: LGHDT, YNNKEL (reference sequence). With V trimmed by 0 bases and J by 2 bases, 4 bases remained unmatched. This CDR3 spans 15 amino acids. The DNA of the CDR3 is TGTGCCAGCAGCCAAGAACTTGCGGGAGCCTACGAGCAGTACTTC. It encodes CASSQELAGAYEQYF.

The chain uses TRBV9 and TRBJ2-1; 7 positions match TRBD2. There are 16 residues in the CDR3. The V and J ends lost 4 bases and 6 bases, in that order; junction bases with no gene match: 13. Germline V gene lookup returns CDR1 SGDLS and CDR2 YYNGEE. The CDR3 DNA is TGTGCCAGCAGCCCCAATACGGGGTGGGGGGGCAATGAGCAGTTCTTC. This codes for CASSPNTGWGGNEQFF.

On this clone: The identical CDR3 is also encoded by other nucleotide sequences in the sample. CDR3 DNA: TGCGCCAGCAGCCAAGACAGACAGGGAGGAAACATTCAGTACTTC. It translates to CASSQDRQGGNIQYF. The rearrangement uses TRBV4-3 and TRBJ2-4, with a tentative D call TRBD1 (7 bases). Germline V gives CDR1 LGHNA, CDR2 YSLEER. CDR3 length equals 15 residues. V lost 0 bases and J 6 bases, leaving 12 bases between the germline ends.

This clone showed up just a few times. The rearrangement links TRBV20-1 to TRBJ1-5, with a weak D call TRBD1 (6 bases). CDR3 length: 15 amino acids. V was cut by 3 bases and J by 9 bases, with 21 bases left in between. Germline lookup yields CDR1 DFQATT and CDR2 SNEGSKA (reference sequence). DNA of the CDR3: TGCAGTGCTAGTGGGGACACGGGATCGATTTTGCCCCAGCATTTT. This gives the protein CSASGDTGSILPQHF.

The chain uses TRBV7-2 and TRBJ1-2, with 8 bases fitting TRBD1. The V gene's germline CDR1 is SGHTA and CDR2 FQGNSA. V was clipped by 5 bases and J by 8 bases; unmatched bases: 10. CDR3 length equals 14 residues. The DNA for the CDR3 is TGTGCCAGCAGCGAGGGACAGGAAGGACTCGGCTACACCTTC. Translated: CASSEGQEGLGYTF.

CDR3 nucleotides: TGTACCAGCAGCGCCACAGGGAACACCGGGGAGCTGTTTTTT. Protein product: CTSSATGNTGELFF. This chain uses TRBV7-2 with TRBJ2-2; the D gene is possibly TRBD1 (5 bases). Per germline, CDR1 SGHTA and CDR2 FQGNSA. This CDR3 region has 14 residues. V was pared by 5 bases and J by 1 base, with 8 bases between.

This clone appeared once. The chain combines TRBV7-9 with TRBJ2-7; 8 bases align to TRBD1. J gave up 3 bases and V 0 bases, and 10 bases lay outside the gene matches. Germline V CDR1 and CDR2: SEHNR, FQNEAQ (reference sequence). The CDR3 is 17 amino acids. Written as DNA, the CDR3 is TGTGCCAGCAGCTTAGCGGCGCCGGGACAGGTTCTCTACGAGCAGTACTTC. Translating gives CASSLAAPGQVLYEQYF.

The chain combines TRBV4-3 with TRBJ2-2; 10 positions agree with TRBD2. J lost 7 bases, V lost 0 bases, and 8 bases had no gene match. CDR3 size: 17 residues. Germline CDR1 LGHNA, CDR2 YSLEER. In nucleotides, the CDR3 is TGCGCCAGCAGCCAAGAGGATAGCGGGAGGTTTGGCGGGGAGCTGTTTTTT. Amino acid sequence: CASSQEDSGRFGGELFF.

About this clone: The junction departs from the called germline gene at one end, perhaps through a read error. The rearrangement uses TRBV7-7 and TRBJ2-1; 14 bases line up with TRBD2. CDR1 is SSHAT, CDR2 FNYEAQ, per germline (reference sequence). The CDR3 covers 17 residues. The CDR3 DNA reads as TGTGCTAGCAGCTTAGATCGGGGACTAGCGGGAGTCAATGAGCAGTTCTTC. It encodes CASSLDRGLAGVNEQFF.

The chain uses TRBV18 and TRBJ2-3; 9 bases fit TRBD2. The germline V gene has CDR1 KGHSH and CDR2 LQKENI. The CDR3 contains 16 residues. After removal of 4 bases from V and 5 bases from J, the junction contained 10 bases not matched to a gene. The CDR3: CASSLGIAGAKDTQYF. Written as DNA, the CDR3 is TGTGCCAGCTCACTCGGGATAGCGGGAGCCAAAGATACGCAGTATTTT.

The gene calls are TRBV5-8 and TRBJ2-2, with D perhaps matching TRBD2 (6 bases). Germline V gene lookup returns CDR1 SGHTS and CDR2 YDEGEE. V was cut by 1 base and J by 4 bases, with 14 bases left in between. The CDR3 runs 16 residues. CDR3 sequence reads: CASSLFNLGGTGELFF. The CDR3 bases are TGTGCCAGCAGCTTGTTCAATCTGGGGGGCACCGGGGAGCTGTTTTTT.